Listed here are 11 T cell receptor beta chains from one sample, sequenced in a study of shared clonotypes between healthy human individuals. The protocol was immunoSEQ multiplex PCR, while the TCRdb copy is restricted to in-frame clones and leaves out a portion. The sample has approximately 470,000 clones, 70% to 85% seen once. The sequenced sample consisted of PBMCs. Receptors originate from a woman aged 40 to 50 in good health. Some clones in this sample may be carry-over from other donors' samples.

This sequence joins TRBV4-3 and TRBJ1-5; D is perhaps TRBD1 (6 bases). Germline CDR1 and CDR2: LGHNA and YSLEER. V lost 1 base to trimming and J lost 5 bases, with 9 bases between them. The CDR3 runs to 14 residues. This chain's CDR3 is CASSQGGPDQPQHF. DNA of the CDR3: TGCGCCAGCAGCCAAGGGGGGCCGGATCAGCCCCAGCATTTT.

This chain joins TRBV6-6 and TRBJ1-5; no reliable D call. Germline loops: CDR1 MNHNY, CDR2 SVGAGI (reference sequence). The CDR3 spans 15 residues. The ends were cut back, 0 bases at V and 0 bases at J, with 6 bases in the middle. CDR3 nucleotides: TGTGCCAGCAGTTACTCGCTTAGTAGCAATCAGCCCCAGCATTTT. It codes for CASSYSLSSNQPQHF.

V and J are TRBV5-4 and TRBJ1-3, with TRBD1 matching 9 bases. V shed 1 base, J shed 4 bases, and the junction held 6 bases outside the gene matches. CDR3 length: 16 amino acids. Germline CDR1 SGHNT, CDR2 YYREEE (reference sequence). CDR3 bases: TGTGCCAGCAGCTTGTACGGGACAGGGATCGGAAACACCATATATTTT. This sequence encodes CASSLYGTGIGNTIYF.

This clone has only one observation. The V gene is TRBV27, the J gene TRBJ2-3; D is undetermined. Trimming took off 8 bases at V and 2 bases at J, with 17 bases between the two ends. Germline assignment: CDR1 MNHEY and CDR2 SMNVEV (reference sequence). This CDR3 region has 15 residues. In DNA form, the CDR3 reads TGTGCCAGCCGCCCCGGTCAGTTTTCCACAGATACGCAGTATTTT. Protein product: CASRPGQFSTDTQYF.

CDR3 sequence reads: CASFTGDYGYTF. The CDR3 DNA is TGTGCCAGTTTCACAGGGGATTATGGCTACACCTTC. V and J are TRBV18 and TRBJ1-2, with TRBD1 matching over 7 bases. CDR3 length: 12 residues. V shed 9 bases, J shed 5 bases, and the junction held 6 bases outside the gene matches. Germline V lookup: CDR1 KGHSH, CDR2 LQKENI.

This clone was detected ten times or more. This chain links TRBV6-4 with TRBJ2-2; 7 positions agree with TRBD2. The V segment lost 0 bases and the J segment 3 bases; nucleotides outside the gene matches: 4. The CDR3 spans 16 residues. Germline V lookup: CDR1 MRHNA, CDR2 SNTAGT. As DNA, the CDR3 is TGTGCCAGCAGTGACTCCGTGGGAGGGCACACCGGGGAGCTGTTTTTT. This encodes CASSDSVGGHTGELFF.

The rearrangement joins TRBV10-3 to TRBJ2-7; D is unresolved. V was cut by 8 bases and J by 7 bases, with 15 bases left in between. The CDR3 length is 12 residues. CDR1 and CDR2 from the germline V gene are ENHRY and SYGVKD. Here the CDR3 DNA reads TGTGCCATCGGTTCTCCCCAGTGGGAGCAGTACTTC. Translating gives CAIGSPQWEQYF.

A few counts support this clone. This chain links TRBV18 with TRBJ1-2; the match to TRBD1 covers 11 bases. CDR3 length equals 17 residues. The junction had 10 bases not matched to a gene; V was cut back by 3 bases and J by 4 bases. Germline V gene sequence: CDR1 KGHSH, CDR2 LQKENI. This CDR3 reads CASSPSGQGASGYGYTF. The CDR3 coding sequence is TGTGCCAGCTCACCGTCTGGACAGGGGGCAAGCGGCTATGGCTACACCTTC.

This clone has only one observation. The chain carries TRBV4-3 and TRBJ2-1; tentative D call: TRBD2 (5 bases). Trimming took 4 bases from V and 1 from J, leaving 14 bases between them. Germline V gene lookup returns CDR1 LGHNA and CDR2 YSLEER. The CDR3 spans 16 residues. CDR3 residues: CASSRGYAGSYNEQFF. In DNA form, the CDR3 reads TGCGCCAGCAGCCGGGGATACGCGGGTTCCTACAATGAGCAGTTCTTC.

The chain is built from TRBV18 and TRBJ2-1; 12 nucleotides align to TRBD2. After removal of 5 bases from V and 10 bases from J, the junction contained 15 bases not matched to a gene. The germline V gene encodes CDR1 KGHSH and CDR2 LQKENI. The CDR3 extends over 17 amino acids. The CDR3 DNA reads TGTGCCAGCTCATCAGGACTAGCGGGATCTTCGGAAAGCGAGCAGTTCTTC. Translating it yields CASSSGLAGSSESEQFF. Based on the CDR3 plus reference TRBV18 and TRBJ2-1, the full variable domain is NAGVMQNPRHLVRRRGQEARLRCSPMKGHSHVYWYRQLPEEGLKFMVYLQKENIIDESGMPKERFSAEFPKEGPSILRIQQVVRGDSAAYFCASSSGLAGSSESEQFFGPGTRLTVL.

V is TRBV4-2 and J is TRBJ2-7; TRBD2 agrees at 14 bases. The germline CDR1 and CDR2 sequences are LGHNA and YNFKEQ. The V and J ends lost 0 bases and 7 bases, in that order; junction bases with no gene match: 5. This CDR3 spans 16 amino acids. In DNA form, the CDR3 reads TGTGCCAGCAGCCAAGATGGGACTAGCGGGAGTTCAGAGCAGTACTTC. It is translated as CASSQDGTSGSSEQYF.